The clone carrying this T cell receptor (beta chain) was seen more than once but under ten times. The antigen remains unidentified. This record belongs to a study of T-cell memory formation after mild COVID-19. Study results and limitations: Confirmation was lacking for SARS-CoV-2 specificity of second-wave clones that peaked on day 37.

TCRdb called the 5' RACE reads again in MiXCR, with one record for every CDR3 protein. This table has about 440,000 distinct CDR3 sequences, roughly 20% appearing once. The TCR sequence derives from an adult woman who had mild COVID-19 (a few samples of this study predate the infection). Cell type and time point are not known. The sequencing sample was made of PBMCs or a T cell subset sorted from them (not recorded which).

The CDR3 protein is CASSGQRQGHGTQYF. The CDR3 nucleotides read TGTGCCAGCAGTGGTCAGCGACAGGGACATGGGACCCAGTACTTC. The chain carries TRBV2 and TRBJ2-5, with 7 bases lining up with TRBD1. The CDR3 totals 15 residues. The trim removed 4 bases at V and 7 bases at J, leaving 12 bases unmatched. Germline V gene data show CDR1 as SNHLY and CDR2 as FYNNEI.